These 20 T cell receptor beta chains were sequenced from one sample in a study of CD8+ T cells in alopecia areata (dated by TCRdb to the late 2010s). The library was generated by the immunoSEQ multiplex PCR assay. RNA was extracted from all samples and reverse transcribed into cDNA as template for TCR sequencing. This immuneACCESS table, as held by TCRdb, lists in-frame sequences with V and J called but not all clones. Of the missing ones, under half trace to an unresolved V gene in checked studies; the others have no known cause. The sample includes 200,000 to 250,000 clones, with around 50% observed a single time. The ten largest clones capture 4.9% of the sample. Material for sequencing was CD8+ T cells sorted from blood. The receptors here all came from a human donor in good health.

This chain uses TRBV7-9 with TRBJ2-5; possible D gene TRBD2, 5 bases. Trimming shortened V by 1 base and J by 4 bases, and 7 bases separated the two germline ends. Germline V gives CDR1 SEHNR, CDR2 FQNEAQ (reference sequence). This CDR3 is built from 13 residues. The CDR3 DNA reads as TGTGCCAGCAGCTTAGGCGGAGGAGAGACCCAGTACTTC. It yields the protein CASSLGGGETQYF.

Concerning this clone: A junction end diverges from the germline sequence, so it may reflect a read error. The V gene is TRBV4-1, the J gene TRBJ2-3, with D possibly called TRBD1 or TRBD2 (5 bases each). Per the germline V gene, CDR1 is MGHRA and CDR2 is YSYEKL. CDR3 size: 13 residues. Here the CDR3 DNA reads TGCGCCAGCAGCCAAGATCCGGGACCCCGGCGGGATTTT. It codes for CASSQDPGPRRDF.

CDR3 DNA sequence: TGTGCCAGCACCCGGGGACAATCTGCCTCCTACGAGCAGTACTTC. Amino acid sequence: CASTRGQSASYEQYF. The chain employs TRBV5-5 and TRBJ2-7, with a possible D match to TRBD1 (6 bases). V lost 6 bases to trimming and J lost 0 bases, with 16 bases between them. Germline loops: CDR1 SGHKS, CDR2 YYEKEE (reference sequence). This CDR3 spans 15 amino acids.

The chain employs TRBV5-1 and TRBJ2-1; D is undetermined. The CDR3 is 12 residues long. Germline loops: CDR1 SGHRS, CDR2 YFSETQ. Trimming cost V 2 bases and J 13 bases, with 13 bases left between them. This chain's CDR3 is CASSFYGADQFF. CDR3 sequence (DNA): TGCGCCAGCAGCTTCTATGGCGCCGACCAGTTCTTC.

On this clone itself: This same CDR3 is encoded by further DNA sequences in the sample. This chain connects TRBV4-1 to TRBJ1-5; D may be TRBD1 (6 bases). The germline CDR1 and CDR2 sequences are MGHRA and YSYEKL. The CDR3 covers 14 residues. Trimming removed 3 bases at V and 4 bases at J, with 10 bases between. CDR3 amino acids: CASSQRGGNQPQHF. The CDR3, as DNA: TGCGCCAGCAGCCAGAGGGGGGGAAATCAGCCCCAGCATTTT.

This clone was seen just once. The CDR3 DNA follows: TGTGCCAGCAGTGATGCGTCGCGGCCGAGCACAGATACGCAGTATTTT. Translating gives CASSDASRPSTDTQYF. V is TRBV2 and J is TRBJ2-3; no clear D gene. Per germline, CDR1 SNHLY and CDR2 FYNNEI. CDR3 size: 16 residues. Trimming stripped 3 bases from V and 0 bases from J, with 13 bases between.

The chain joins TRBV5-1 to TRBJ2-7, with 7 positions matching TRBD1. Germline V gene data show CDR1 as SGHRS and CDR2 as YFSETQ. V was pared by 0 bases and J by 4 bases, with 4 bases of the junction left unmatched. The CDR3 has 14 amino acids. CDR3 protein: CASSLGQGKYEQYF. The DNA for the CDR3 is TGCGCCAGCAGCTTGGGACAGGGAAAGTACGAGCAGTACTTC.

In this sample, this clone turned up a few times. The chain links TRBV7-8 to TRBJ2-1; 8 positions match TRBD1. The trim removed 0 bases at V and 10 bases at J, leaving 8 bases unmatched. This CDR3 contains 15 residues. Germline values: CDR1 SGHVS, CDR2 FQNEAQ. In DNA form, the CDR3 reads TGTGCCAGCAGCTTAGCATCCGCAGGGGGCGTAGAGCAGTTCTTC. It specifies CASSLASAGGVEQFF.

V gene TRBV18 combines with J gene TRBJ2-5; D is perhaps TRBD1 (5 bases). V shed 3 bases and J shed 4 bases, with 18 bases lying between them. Germline V gene sequence: CDR1 KGHSH, CDR2 LQKENI. The CDR3 is made up of 16 amino acids. CDR3 nucleotide sequence: TGTGCCAGCTCACCCGGTCAGGGTAAATTCGTAGAGACCCAGTACTTC. Amino acids: CASSPGQGKFVETQYF.

V and J are TRBV7-9 and TRBJ2-1; TRBD1 aligns across 9 bases. The V and J ends lost 5 bases and 4 bases, in that order; junction bases with no gene match: 15. Germline-derived CDR1 and CDR2 are SEHNR and FQNEAQ (reference sequence). The CDR3 length is 18 residues. The CDR3 nucleotides read TGTGCCAGCAGCGCCCCCCGGCCCGGGACAGGGCCTTACAATGAGCAGTTCTTC. It translates to CASSAPRPGTGPYNEQFF.

This clone has just a few counts. This chain uses TRBV7-9 with TRBJ1-4; 7 positions agree with TRBD1. The V gene end was trimmed by 5 bases and the J gene end by 8 bases; junction bases not matched to a gene: 8. Germline CDR1 reads SEHNR; CDR2 reads FQNEAQ (reference sequence). CDR3 size: 14 residues. CDR3 sequence reads: CASSRTGQDEKLFF. The CDR3 DNA sequence: TGTGCCAGCAGCCGGACAGGTCAGGACGAAAAACTGTTTTTT.

This clone occurred once. The chain joins TRBV5-4 to TRBJ1-1; no firm D call. Between the trimmed V and J ends, which lost 4 bases and 8 bases, there was a span of 15 bases. CDR1 is SGHNT, CDR2 YYREEE, per germline (reference sequence). This CDR3 contains 13 residues. CDR3 coding DNA: TGTGCCAGCAGCCCGGACGGATTGGGCGAAGCTTTCTTT. Protein: CASSPDGLGEAFF.

In this sample, this clone turned up a few times. This chain joins TRBV4-1 and TRBJ2-3; the match to TRBD2 covers 14 bases. The J segment lost 1 base and the V segment lost 4 bases, leaving 1 base of the junction unmatched. This CDR3 has 16 amino acids. CDR1 is MGHRA and CDR2 is YSYEKL in the germline V gene. The CDR3 DNA is TGCGCCAGCAGCCTGGGACTAGCGGGGGGCACAGATACGCAGTATTTT. Translation gives CASSLGLAGGTDTQYF.

The genes are TRBV27 and TRBJ1-5; tentatively, D is TRBD1 (6 bases). This CDR3 has 14 amino acids. V lost 4 bases and J 7 bases, leaving 14 bases between the germline ends. Germline V gives CDR1 MNHEY, CDR2 SMNVEV (reference sequence). The CDR3 region has the DNA TGTGCCAGCAGTTCCTACGGGACAAACCAGCCCCAGCATTTT. Translation gives CASSSYGTNQPQHF.

The chain uses TRBV7-9 and TRBJ1-2, with 7 bases fitting TRBD1. J lost 7 bases, V lost 0 bases, and 5 bases had no gene match. The CDR3 is 14 amino acids. Germline CDR1 reads SEHNR; CDR2 reads FQNEAQ (reference sequence). The CDR3: CASSLAEGARGYTF. Here the CDR3 DNA reads TGTGCCAGCAGCTTAGCAGAGGGGGCGCGTGGCTACACCTTC.

The CDR3: CSVEDDRPGANTEAFF. CDR3 coding DNA: TGCAGCGTTGAAGATGATCGTCCAGGCGCCAACACTGAAGCTTTCTTT. This chain joins TRBV29-1 and TRBJ1-1; D gene uncertain. Germline V gene data show CDR1 as SQVTM and CDR2 as ANQGSEA. The CDR3 has 16 residues. V lost 0 bases, J lost 2 bases, and 16 bases lay in between. Supplemented by reference TRBV29-1 and TRBJ1-1, the full variable domain reads SAVISQKPSRDICQRGTSLTIQCQVDSQVTMMFWYRQQPGQSLTLIATANQGSEATYESGFVIDKFPISRPNLTFSTLTVSNMSPEDSSIYLCSVEDDRPGANTEAFFGQGTRLTVV.

The J gene is TRBJ1-2, the V gene TRBV13; tentative D call: TRBD1 (6 bases). Germline V gives CDR1 PRHDT, CDR2 FYEKMQ (reference sequence). Trimming pared 5 bases from V and 5 bases from J, leaving 12 bases between. CDR3 size: 13 residues. CDR3 residues: CASSGTQGYGYTF. In nucleotides, the CDR3 is TGTGCCAGCAGCGGGACCCAGGGGTATGGCTACACCTTC.

This clone has just a few counts. The V call is TRBV7-6, the J call TRBJ1-5; TRBD1 might be the D (5 bases). The length of the CDR3 is 19 residues. Trimming took off 0 bases at V and 2 bases at J, with 20 bases between the two ends. Germline CDR1 and CDR2: SGHVS and FNYEAQ. The DNA of the CDR3 is TGTGCCAGCAGCTTAGCGCCGGGGGAGCCGGAGCTTGGCAATCAGCCCCAGCATTTT. As protein: CASSLAPGEPELGNQPQHF.

The chain recombines TRBV9 with TRBJ2-3; no clear D gene. V lost 4 bases and J lost 3, with 6 bases in between. Germline CDR1 is SGDLS and CDR2 is YYNGEE. CDR3 length equals 12 residues. The CDR3 DNA reads TGTGCCAGCAGCTCAAATACAGATACGCAGTATTTT. Protein sequence: CASSSNTDTQYF. Using reference TRBV9 and TRBJ2-3 for the parts outside the CDR3, the full variable domain is DSGVTQTPKHLITATGQRVTLRCSPRSGDLSVYWYQQSLDQGLQFLIQYYNGEERAKGNILERFSAQQFPDLHSELNLSSLELGDSALYFCASSSNTDTQYFGPGTRLTVL.

The chain joins TRBV27 to TRBJ2-5; D is ambiguous. CDR3 length: 14 amino acids. Germline V gives CDR1 MNHEY, CDR2 SMNVEV (reference sequence). The ends were cut back, 4 bases at V and 7 bases at J, with 16 bases in the middle. CDR3: CASSSPTVARTQYF. In DNA, the CDR3 is TGTGCCAGCAGTTCCCCTACCGTCGCGAGGACCCAGTACTTC.